Below, one TCR beta chain is given with its context. Antigen specificity is unknown. Generated by immunoSEQ multiplex PCR, the TCRdb table keeps only in-frame clones and is missing some. The sample lists around 33,000 clones, over 75% occurring once. This entry comes from a study of PD-L1 blockade in urothelial cancer. Turning to the study itself: About nine tenths of the roughly 30 patients were men with bladder-origin urothelial cancer. Points from the study as a whole: Below-median pretreatment blood TCR clonality predicted better survival.

V was trimmed by 4 bases and J by 7 bases, leaving 15 bases between them. The CDR3 is 15 residues long. Germline CDR1 is SGHRS and CDR2 is YFSETQ. The TCR comes from a man aged 65 to 85 with urothelial cancer. V usage is TRBV5-1 and J usage is TRBJ1-6, with a weak D call TRBD1 (5 bases). Material: PBMCs, obtained around atezolizumab (anti-PD-L1) treatment. CDR3 amino acids: CASSPGGGENSPLHF. Here the CDR3 DNA reads TGCGCCAGCAGCCCGGGCGGAGGGGAAAATTCACCCCTCCACTTT.